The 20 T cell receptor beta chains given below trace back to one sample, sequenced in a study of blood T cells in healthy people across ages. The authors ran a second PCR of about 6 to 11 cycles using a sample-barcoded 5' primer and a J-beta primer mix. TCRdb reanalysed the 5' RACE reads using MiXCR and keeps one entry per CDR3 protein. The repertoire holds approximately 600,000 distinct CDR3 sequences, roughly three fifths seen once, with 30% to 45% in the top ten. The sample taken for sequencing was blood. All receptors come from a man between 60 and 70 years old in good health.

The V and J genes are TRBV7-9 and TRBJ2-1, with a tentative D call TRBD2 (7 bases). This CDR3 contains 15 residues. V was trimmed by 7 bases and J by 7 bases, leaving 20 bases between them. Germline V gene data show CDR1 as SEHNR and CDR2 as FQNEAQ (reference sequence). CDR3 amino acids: CASTLTGGLRNEQFF. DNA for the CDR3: TGTGCCAGCACCCTTACGGGGGGCCTGAGGAATGAGCAGTTCTTC. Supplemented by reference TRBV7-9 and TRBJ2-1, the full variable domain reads DTGVSQNPRHKITKRGQNVTFRCDPISEHNRLYWYRQTLGQGPEFLTYFQNEAQLEKSRLLSDRFSAERPKGSFSTLEIQRTEQGDSAMYLCASTLTGGLRNEQFFGPGTRLTVL.

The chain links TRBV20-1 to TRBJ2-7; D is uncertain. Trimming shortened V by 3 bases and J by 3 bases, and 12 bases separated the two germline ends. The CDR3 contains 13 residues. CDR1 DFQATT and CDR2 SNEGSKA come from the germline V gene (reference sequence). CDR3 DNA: TGCAGTGCTAGCTCCCCGGTGAACTACGAGCAGTACTTC. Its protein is CSASSPVNYEQYF.

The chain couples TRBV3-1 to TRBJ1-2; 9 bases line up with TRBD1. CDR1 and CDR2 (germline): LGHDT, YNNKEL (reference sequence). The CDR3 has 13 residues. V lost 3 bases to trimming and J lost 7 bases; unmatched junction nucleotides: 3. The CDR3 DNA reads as TGTGCCAGCAGCCACCCGACAGGGGGTGGCTACACCTTC. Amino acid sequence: CASSHPTGGGYTF.

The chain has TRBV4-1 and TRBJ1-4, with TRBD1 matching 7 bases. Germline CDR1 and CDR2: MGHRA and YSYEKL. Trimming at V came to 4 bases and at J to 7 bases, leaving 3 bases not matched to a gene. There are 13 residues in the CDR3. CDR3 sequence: CASSLAGGEKLFF. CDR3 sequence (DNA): TGCGCCAGCAGCCTAGCAGGGGGTGAAAAACTGTTTTTT.

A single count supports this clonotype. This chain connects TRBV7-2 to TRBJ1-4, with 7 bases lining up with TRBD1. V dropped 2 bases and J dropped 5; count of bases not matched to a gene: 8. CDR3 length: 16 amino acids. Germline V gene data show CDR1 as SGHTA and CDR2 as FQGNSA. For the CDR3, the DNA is TGTACCAGCAGCTTAACCTTCAGGGGGTTGAATGAAAAACTGTTTTTT. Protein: CTSSLTFRGLNEKLFF.

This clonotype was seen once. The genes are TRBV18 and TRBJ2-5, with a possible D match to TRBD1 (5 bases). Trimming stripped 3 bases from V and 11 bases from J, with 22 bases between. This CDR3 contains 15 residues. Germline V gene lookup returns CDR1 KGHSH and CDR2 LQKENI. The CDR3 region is CASSPVELSRRQQYF. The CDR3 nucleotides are TGTGCCAGCTCACCGGTGGAGCTATCCAGACGACAGCAGTACTTC. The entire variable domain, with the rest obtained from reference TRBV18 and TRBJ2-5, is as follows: NAGVMQNPRHLVRRRGQEARLRCSPMKGHSHVYWYRQLPEEGLKFMVYLQKENIIDESGMPKERFSAEFPKEGPSILRIQQVVRGDSAAYFCASSPVELSRRQQYFGPGTRLLVL.

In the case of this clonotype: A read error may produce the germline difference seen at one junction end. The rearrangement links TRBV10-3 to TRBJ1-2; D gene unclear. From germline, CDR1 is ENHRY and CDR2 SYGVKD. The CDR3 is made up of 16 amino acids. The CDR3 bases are TGTGCCATCAGCGAGTCGGCTGTCCCAGGACCCTATGGCTACACCTTC. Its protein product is CAISESAVPGPYGYTF.

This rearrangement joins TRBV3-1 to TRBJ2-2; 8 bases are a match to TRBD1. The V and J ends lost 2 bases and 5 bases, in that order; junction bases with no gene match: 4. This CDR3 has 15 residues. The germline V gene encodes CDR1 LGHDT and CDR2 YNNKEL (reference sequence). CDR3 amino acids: CASSQLRTGTGELFF. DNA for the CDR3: TGTGCCAGCAGCCAACTACGGACAGGGACCGGGGAGCTGTTTTTT.

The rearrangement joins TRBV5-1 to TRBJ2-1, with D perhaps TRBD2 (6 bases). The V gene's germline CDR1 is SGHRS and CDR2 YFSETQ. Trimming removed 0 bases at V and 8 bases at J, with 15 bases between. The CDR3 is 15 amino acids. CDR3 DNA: TGCGCCAGCAGCTTGGTTGGTAGCGGAAGTTATGAGCAGTTCTTC. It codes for CASSLVGSGSYEQFF.

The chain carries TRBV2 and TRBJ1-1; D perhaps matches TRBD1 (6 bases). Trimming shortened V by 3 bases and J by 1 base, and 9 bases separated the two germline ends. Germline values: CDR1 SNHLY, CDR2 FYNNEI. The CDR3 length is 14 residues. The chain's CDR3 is CASSDPTGNTEAFF. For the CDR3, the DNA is TGTGCCAGCAGTGACCCGACAGGGAACACTGAAGCTTTCTTT.

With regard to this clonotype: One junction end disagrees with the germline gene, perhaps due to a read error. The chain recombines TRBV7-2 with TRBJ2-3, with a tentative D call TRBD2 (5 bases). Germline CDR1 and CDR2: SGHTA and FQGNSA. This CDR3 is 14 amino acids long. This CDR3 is CASSSGGGTDAQYF. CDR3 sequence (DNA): TGTGCTAGCAGCTCAGGAGGTGGCACAGATGCGCAGTATTTT.

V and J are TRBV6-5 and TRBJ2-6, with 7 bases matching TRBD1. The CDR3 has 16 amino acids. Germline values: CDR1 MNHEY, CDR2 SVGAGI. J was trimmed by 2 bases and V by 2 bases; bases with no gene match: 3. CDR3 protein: CASSYRGGAGANVLTF. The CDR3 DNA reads TGTGCCAGCAGTTACAGAGGGGGCGCTGGGGCCAACGTCCTGACTTTC.

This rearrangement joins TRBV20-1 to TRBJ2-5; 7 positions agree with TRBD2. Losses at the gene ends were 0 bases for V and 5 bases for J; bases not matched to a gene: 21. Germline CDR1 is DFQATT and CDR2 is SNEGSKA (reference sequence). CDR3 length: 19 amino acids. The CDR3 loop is CSARDLRDEVKRDGETQYF. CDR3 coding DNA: TGCAGTGCTAGAGATCTCCGGGACGAGGTTAAGCGGGACGGGGAGACCCAGTACTTC.

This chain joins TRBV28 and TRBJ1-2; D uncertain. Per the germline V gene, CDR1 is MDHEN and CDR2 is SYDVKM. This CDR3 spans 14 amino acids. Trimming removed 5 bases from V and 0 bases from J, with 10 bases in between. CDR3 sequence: CASSRFSANYGYTF. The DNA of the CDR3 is TGTGCCAGCAGTCGGTTTTCAGCTAACTATGGCTACACCTTC.

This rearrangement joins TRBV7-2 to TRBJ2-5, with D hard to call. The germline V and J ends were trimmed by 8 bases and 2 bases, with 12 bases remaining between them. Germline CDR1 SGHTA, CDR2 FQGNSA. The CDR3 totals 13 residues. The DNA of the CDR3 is TGTGCCAGCTCTAAGGCCGATCAAGAGACCCAGTACTTC. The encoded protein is CASSKADQETQYF.

The CDR3 is CSARKTGVQPQHF. CDR3 nucleotides: TGCAGTGCTAGAAAGACAGGGGTTCAGCCCCAGCATTTT. V and J are TRBV20-1 and TRBJ1-5; 8 nucleotides match TRBD1. The CDR3 contains 13 residues. V was pared by 2 bases and J by 6 bases, with 3 bases of the junction left unmatched. The V gene's germline CDR1 is DFQATT and CDR2 SNEGSKA (reference sequence).

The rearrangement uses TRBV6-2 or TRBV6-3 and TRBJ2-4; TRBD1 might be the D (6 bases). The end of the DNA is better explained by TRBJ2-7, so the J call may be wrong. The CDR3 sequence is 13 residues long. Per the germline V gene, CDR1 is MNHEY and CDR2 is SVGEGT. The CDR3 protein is CASSPTGWAEQYF. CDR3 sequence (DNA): TGTGCCAGCAGTCCAACAGGGTGGGCCGAGCAGTACTTC.

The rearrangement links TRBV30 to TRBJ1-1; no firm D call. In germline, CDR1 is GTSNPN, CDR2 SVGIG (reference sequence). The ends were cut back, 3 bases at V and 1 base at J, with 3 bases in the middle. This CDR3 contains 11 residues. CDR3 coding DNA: TGTGCCTGGAGGGAGAACACTGAAGCTTTCTTT. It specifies CAWRENTEAFF.

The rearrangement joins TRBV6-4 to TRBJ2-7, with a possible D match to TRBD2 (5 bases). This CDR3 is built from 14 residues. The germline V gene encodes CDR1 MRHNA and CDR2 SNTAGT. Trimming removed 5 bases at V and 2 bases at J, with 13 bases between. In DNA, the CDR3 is TGTGCCAGCAGTCTCCGGGATCAGCCCTACGAGCAGTACTTC. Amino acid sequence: CASSLRDQPYEQYF.

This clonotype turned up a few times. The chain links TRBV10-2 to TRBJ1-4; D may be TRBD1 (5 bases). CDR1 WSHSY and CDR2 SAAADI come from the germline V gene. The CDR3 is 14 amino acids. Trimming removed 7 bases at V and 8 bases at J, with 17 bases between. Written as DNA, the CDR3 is TGCGCCAGCAAATGGCGGGGGGACGGGGAAAAACTGTTTTTT. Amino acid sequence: CASKWRGDGEKLFF.